This paragraph reports one T cell receptor beta chain. The sample originates from a study of regulatory T cells in long-lasting Graves disease. The sample's time point: persistent/refractory GD, antithyroid drugs over 5 years with positive TRAb. From RNA extracted from PBMCs, the TCR library was made. Approximately 9.6 milliliters of peripheral blood were drawn into EDTA tubes. The length of the CDR3 is 13 residues. Trimming removed 2 bases from V and 7 bases from J; junction bases left unmatched: 6. Germline V lookup: CDR1 SQVTM, CDR2 ANQGSEA. In building TCR beta libraries, iRepertoire HTBI primers were used together with Arm-PCR of CDR3 regions. Original methodology: Identified segments across samples numbered some 62 TRBV and more than 11 TRBJ. TCRdb reprocessed the multiplex PCR reads with MiXCR, giving one entry per CDR3 protein. The authors' filters were not applied to this entry. The table has 700,000 or so distinct CDR3 sequences, about 32% seen once; the top ten hold around 42%.

The chain carries TRBV29-1 and TRBJ1-1, with TRBD1 matching over 8 bases. Sequences were derived from peripheral blood mononuclear cells (PBMCs), sampled when the disease was refractory, from a patient treated with antithyroid drugs. The clonotype was recovered from a female donor with Graves disease. The CDR3 sequence: CSVEKQGVGEAFF. CDR3 coding DNA: TGCAGCGTTGAAAAACAGGGGGTAGGTGAAGCTTTCTTT.